Here is one TCR beta chain with its context. Its matching antigen is unknown. This CDR3 has 14 residues. V was clipped by 4 bases and J by 6 bases, with 13 bases between them. Looked up from germline, CDR1 is SEHNR and CDR2 is FQNEAQ (reference sequence). The data are from a study of blood T cells in healthy people across ages. Study results and limitations: When set beside aged donors, long-lived donors presented more naive CD4+ cells and higher diversity.

Combining a sample-barcoded 5' primer with a J-beta primer mix, a second PCR ran for about 7 to 11 cycles. TCRdb called the 5' RACE reads again in MiXCR, with one record for every CDR3 protein. Counted here are hundreds of thousands of distinct CDR3 sequences, 24% occurring once; the ten biggest clones make up 8.7%. This sample was shared with a second study, whose subject was T cells of mothers and their children. That report notes: All extracted RNA went into cDNA synthesis, roughly 1.5 ug per 15 ul. Inherited differences only slightly affect thymic shaping of TCR recombination output.

The sample taken for sequencing was blood. This receptor was identified in a boy between 10 and 17 years old in good health. V usage is TRBV7-9 and J usage is TRBJ2-1; perhaps TRBD2 as D (6 bases). The CDR3 here is CASSSDGGGNEQFF. CDR3 nucleotide sequence: TGTGCCAGCAGCTCCGACGGGGGTGGCAATGAGCAGTTCTTC.